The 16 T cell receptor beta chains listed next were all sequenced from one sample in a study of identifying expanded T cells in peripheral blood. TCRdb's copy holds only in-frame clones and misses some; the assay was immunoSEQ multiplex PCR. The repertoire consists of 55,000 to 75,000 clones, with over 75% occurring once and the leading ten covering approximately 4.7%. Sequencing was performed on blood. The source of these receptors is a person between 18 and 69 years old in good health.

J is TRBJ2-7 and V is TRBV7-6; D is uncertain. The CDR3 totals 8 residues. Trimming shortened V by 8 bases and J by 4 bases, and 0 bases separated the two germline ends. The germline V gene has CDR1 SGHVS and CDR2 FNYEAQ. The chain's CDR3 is CASYEQYF. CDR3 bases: TGTGCCAGCTACGAGCAGTACTTC.

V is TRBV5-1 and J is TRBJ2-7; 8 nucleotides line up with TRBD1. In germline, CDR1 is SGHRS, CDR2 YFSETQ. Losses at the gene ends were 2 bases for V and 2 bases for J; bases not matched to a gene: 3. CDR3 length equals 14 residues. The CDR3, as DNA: TGCGCCAGCAGCTTTCAGGACAGGGCCTACGAGCAGTACTTC. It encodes CASSFQDRAYEQYF.

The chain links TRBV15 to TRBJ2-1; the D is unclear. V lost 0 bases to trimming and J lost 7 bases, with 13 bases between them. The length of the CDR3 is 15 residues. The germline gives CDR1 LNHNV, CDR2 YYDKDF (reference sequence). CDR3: CATSREPRADNEQFF. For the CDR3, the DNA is TGTGCCACCAGCAGAGAACCCCGGGCCGATAATGAGCAGTTCTTC.

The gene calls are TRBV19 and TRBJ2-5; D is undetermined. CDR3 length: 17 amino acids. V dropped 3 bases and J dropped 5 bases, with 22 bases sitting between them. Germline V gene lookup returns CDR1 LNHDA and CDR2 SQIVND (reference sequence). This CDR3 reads CASSMGLGIDLGETQYF. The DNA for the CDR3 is TGTGCCAGTAGTATGGGCCTGGGGATCGACCTAGGGGAGACCCAGTACTTC.

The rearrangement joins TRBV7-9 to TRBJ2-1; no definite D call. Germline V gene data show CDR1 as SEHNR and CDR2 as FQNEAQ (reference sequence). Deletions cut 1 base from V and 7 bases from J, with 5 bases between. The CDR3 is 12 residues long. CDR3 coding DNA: TGTGCCAGCAGCTTAGGTCGGAATGAGCAGTTCTTC. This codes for CASSLGRNEQFF.

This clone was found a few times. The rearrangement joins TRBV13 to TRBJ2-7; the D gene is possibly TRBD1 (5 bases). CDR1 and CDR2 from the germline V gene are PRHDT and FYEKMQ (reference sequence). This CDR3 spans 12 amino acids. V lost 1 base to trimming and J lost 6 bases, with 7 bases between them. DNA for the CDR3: TGTGCCAGCAGCTTAGTTGGGGCCGAGCAGTACTTC. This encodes CASSLVGAEQYF.

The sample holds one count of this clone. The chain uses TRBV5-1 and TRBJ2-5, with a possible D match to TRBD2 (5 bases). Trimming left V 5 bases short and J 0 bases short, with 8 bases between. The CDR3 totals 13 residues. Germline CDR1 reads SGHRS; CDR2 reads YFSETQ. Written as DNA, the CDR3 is TGCGCCAGCAGTAGGGAGAACCAAGAGACCCAGTACTTC. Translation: CASSRENQETQYF.

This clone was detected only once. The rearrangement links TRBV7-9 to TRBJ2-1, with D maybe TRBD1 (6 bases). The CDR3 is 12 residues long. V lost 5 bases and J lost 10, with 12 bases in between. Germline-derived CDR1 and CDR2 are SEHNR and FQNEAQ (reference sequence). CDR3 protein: CASSQQGPEQFF. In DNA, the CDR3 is TGTGCCAGCAGCCAACAGGGCCCGGAGCAGTTCTTC.

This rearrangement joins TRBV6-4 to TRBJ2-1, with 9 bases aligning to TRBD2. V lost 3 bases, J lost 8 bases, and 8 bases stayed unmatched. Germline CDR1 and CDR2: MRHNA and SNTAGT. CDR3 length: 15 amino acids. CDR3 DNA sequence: TGTGCCAGCAGTGAGGTTAGCGGGAGTGGACATGAGCAGTTCTTC. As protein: CASSEVSGSGHEQFF.

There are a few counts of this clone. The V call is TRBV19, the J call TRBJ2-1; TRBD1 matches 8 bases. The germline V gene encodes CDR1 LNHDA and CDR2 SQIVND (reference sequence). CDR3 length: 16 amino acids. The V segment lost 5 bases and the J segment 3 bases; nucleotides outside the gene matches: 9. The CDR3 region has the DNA TGTGCCAGTAGTGCCAGGGGGCATCTAGACTACAATGAGCAGTTCTTC. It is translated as CASSARGHLDYNEQFF.

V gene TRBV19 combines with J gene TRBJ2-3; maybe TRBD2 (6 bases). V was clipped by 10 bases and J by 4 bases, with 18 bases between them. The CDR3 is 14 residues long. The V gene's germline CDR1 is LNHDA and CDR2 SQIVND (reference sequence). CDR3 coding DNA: TGTGCCACCTTAGCGTCCGGGAGATCAGATACGCAGTATTTT. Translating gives CATLASGRSDTQYF. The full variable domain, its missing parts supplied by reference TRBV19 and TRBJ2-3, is DGGITQSPKYLFRKEGQNVTLSCEQNLNHDAMYWYRQDPGQGLRLIYYSQIVNDFQKGDIAEGYSVSREKKESFPLTVTSAQKNPTAFYLCATLASGRSDTQYFGPGTRLTVL.

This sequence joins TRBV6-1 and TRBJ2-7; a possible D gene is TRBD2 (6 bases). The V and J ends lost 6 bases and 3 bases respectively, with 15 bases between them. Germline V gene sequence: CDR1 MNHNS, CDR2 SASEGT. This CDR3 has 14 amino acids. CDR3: CASRRPWGLYEQYF. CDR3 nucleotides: TGTGCCAGCAGAAGACCATGGGGACTCTACGAGCAGTACTTC.

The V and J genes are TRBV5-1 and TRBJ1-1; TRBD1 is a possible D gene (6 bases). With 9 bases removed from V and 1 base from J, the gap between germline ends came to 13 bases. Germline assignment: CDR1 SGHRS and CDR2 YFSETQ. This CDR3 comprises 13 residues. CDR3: CATGEQGNTEAFF. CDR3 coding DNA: TGCGCCACTGGGGAACAGGGGAACACTGAAGCTTTCTTT.

The CDR3 here is CASSLLSFPQGARGYTF. The CDR3 region has the DNA TGTGCCAGCAGCCTCCTCTCATTCCCGCAGGGGGCTAGAGGCTACACCTTC. V is TRBV28 and J is TRBJ1-2; 8 bases match TRBD1. CDR1 is MDHEN and CDR2 is SYDVKM in the germline V gene. The V segment lost 6 bases and the J segment 8 bases; nucleotides outside the gene matches: 20. The CDR3 spans 17 residues.

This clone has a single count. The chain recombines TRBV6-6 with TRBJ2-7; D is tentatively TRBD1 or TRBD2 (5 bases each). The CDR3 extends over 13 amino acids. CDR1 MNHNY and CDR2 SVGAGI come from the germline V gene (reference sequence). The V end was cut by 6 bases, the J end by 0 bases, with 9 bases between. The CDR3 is CASSRDGSYEQYF. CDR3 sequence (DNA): TGTGCCAGCAGCCGGGACGGCTCCTACGAGCAGTACTTC.

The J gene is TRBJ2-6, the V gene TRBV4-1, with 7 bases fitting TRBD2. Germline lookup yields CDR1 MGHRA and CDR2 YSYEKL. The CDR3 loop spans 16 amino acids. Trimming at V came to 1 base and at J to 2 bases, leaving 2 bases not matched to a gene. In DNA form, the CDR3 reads TGCGCCAGCAGCCAAGGGGAGGGCCCTGGGGCCAACGTCCTGACTTTC. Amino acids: CASSQGEGPGANVLTF.